The present entry profiles one TCR beta chain with its context. The antigen remains undetermined. From the 5' RACE reads, TCRdb called clonotypes with MiXCR, one entry per CDR3 protein. This table has about 500,000 distinct CDR3 sequences, over 11% appearing once. V lost 6 bases and J lost 0, with 9 bases in between. The CDR3 contains 13 residues. Healthy Caucasians made up all donors. This record belongs to a study of identical twins. Study outcomes and limitations: There were fewer insertions in abundant cord blood beta clonotypes, but memory repertoires showed no such pattern. Twin-shared out-of-frame alpha sequences showed excess low generation probability.

These same records also appear under a second study, on yellow fever vaccine responses in identical twins.

V gene TRBV12-3 or TRBV12-4 combines with J gene TRBJ2-7; TRBD1 is a possible D gene (6 bases). The TCR comes from a young woman in good health. The sample comprised CD4+ T cells sorted from blood. CDR3 in DNA: TGTGCCAGCAGGCCCAGGGGCTCCTACGAGCAGTACTTC. Protein product: CASRPRGSYEQYF.